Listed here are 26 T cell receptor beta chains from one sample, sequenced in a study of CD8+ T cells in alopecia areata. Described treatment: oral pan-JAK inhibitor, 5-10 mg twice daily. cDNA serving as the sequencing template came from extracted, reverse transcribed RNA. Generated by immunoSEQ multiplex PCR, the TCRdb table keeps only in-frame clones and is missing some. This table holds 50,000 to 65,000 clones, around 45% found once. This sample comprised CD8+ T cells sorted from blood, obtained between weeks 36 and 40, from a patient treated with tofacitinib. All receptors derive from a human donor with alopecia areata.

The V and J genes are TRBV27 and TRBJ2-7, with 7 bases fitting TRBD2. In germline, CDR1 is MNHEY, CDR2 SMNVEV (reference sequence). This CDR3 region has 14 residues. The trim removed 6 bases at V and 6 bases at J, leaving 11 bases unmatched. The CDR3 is CASSLRGLISEQYF. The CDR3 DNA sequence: TGTGCCAGCAGCCTTAGGGGACTAATCTCCGAGCAGTACTTC.

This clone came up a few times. Here the CDR3 DNA reads TGCAGCGTTGAATCAACGGAGACTAGCGGGTATCGAGAGACCCAGTACTTC. It codes for CSVESTETSGYRETQYF. The chain uses TRBV29-1 and TRBJ2-5, with 10 bases matching TRBD2. Germline V gene sequence: CDR1 SQVTM, CDR2 ANQGSEA. V trimming: 2 bases; J trimming: 4 bases; junction bases outside the gene matches: 13. The CDR3 totals 17 residues.

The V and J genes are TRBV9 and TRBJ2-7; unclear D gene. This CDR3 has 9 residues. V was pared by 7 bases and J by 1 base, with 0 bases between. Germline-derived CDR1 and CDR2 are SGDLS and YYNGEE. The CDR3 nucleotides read TGTGCCAGCTCCTACGAGCAGTACTTC. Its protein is CASSYEQYF.

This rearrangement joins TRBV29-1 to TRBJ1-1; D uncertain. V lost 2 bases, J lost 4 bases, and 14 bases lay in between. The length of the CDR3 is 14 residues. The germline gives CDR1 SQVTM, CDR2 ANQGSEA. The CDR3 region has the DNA TGCAGCGTTGAAAGGCGGGCGTGGGGCACTGAAGCTTTCTTT. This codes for CSVERRAWGTEAFF. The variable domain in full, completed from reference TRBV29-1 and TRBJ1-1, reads SAVISQKPSRDICQRGTSLTIQCQVDSQVTMMFWYRQQPGQSLTLIATANQGSEATYESGFVIDKFPISRPNLTFSTLTVSNMSPEDSSIYLCSVERRAWGTEAFFGQGTRLTVV.

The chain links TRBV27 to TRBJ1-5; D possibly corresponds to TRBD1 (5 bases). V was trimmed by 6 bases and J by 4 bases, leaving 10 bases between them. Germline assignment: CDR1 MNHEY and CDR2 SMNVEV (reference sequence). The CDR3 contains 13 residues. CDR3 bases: TGTGCCAGCAGCCGGAGGGGTAATCAGCCCCAGCATTTT. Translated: CASSRRGNQPQHF.

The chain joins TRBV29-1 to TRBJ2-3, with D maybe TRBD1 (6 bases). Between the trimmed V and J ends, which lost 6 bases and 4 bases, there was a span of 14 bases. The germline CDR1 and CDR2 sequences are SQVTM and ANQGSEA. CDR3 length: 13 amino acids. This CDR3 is CSVVTWTADTQYF. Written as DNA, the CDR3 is TGCAGCGTCGTTACCTGGACAGCAGATACGCAGTATTTT.

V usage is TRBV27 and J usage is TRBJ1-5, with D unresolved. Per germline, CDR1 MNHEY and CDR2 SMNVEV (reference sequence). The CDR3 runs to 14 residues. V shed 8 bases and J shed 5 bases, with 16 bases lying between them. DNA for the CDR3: TGTGCCAGCGCGGTAGGGAGCTCCTATCAGCCCCAGCATTTT. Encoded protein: CASAVGSSYQPQHF.

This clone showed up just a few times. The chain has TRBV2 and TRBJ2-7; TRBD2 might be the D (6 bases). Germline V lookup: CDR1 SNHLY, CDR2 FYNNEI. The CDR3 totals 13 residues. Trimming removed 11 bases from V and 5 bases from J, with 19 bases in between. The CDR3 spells CAVVIMGGDEQYF. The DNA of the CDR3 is TGTGCCGTGGTAATTATGGGGGGAGACGAGCAGTACTTC.

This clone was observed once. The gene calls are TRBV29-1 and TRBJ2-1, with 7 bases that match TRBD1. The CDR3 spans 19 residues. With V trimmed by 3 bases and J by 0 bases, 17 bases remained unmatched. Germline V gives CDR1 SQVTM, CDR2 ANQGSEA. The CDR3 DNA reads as TGCAGCGTTGATCTTTCGACAGGGCTCGGATGGAGCTCCTACAATGAGCAGTTCTTC. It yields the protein CSVDLSTGLGWSSYNEQFF.

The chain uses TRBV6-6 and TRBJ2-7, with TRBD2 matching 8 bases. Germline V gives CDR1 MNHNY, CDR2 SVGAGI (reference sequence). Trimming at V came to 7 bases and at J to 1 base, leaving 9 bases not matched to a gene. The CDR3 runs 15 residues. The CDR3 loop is CASNPLSGSSYEQYF. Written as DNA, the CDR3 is TGTGCCAGCAACCCTCTCAGCGGGAGTTCCTACGAGCAGTACTTC.

The DNA of the CDR3 is TGTGCCAGCAGTTCCTCGAACACCGGGGAGCTGTTTTTT. It encodes CASSSSNTGELFF. The rearrangement uses TRBV6-4 and TRBJ2-2; the D is unclear. Trimming took off 5 bases at V and 0 bases at J, with 4 bases between the two ends. There are 13 residues in the CDR3. CDR1 MRHNA and CDR2 SNTAGT come from the germline V gene.

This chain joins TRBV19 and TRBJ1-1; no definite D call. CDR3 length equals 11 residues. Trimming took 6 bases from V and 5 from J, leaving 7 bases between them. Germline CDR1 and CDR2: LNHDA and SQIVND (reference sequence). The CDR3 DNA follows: TGTGCCAGTAGGTCTTCGACTGAAGCTTTCTTT. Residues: CASRSSTEAFF.

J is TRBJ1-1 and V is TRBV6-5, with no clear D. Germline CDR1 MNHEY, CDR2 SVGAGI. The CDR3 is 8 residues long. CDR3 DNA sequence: TGTGAGAACACTGAAGCTTTCTTT. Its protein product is CENTEAFF.

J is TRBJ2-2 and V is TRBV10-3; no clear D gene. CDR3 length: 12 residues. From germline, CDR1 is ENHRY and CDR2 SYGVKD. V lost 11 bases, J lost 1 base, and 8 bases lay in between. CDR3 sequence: CASGLNTGELFF. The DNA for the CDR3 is TGTGCCTCGGGCCTGAACACCGGGGAGCTGTTTTTT.

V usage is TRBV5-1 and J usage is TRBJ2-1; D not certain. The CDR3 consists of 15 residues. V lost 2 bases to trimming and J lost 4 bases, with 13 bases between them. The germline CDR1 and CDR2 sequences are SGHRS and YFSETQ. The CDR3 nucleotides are TGCGCCAGCAGCTTCCCCCAACCCCTGTACAATGAGCAGTTCTTC. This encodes CASSFPQPLYNEQFF.

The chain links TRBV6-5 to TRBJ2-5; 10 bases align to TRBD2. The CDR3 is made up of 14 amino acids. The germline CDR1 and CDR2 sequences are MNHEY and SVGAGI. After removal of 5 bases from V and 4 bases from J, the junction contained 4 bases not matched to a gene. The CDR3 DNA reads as TGTGCCAGCAGTGAAGTAGCGGGAGGAGAGACCCAGTACTTC. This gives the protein CASSEVAGGETQYF.

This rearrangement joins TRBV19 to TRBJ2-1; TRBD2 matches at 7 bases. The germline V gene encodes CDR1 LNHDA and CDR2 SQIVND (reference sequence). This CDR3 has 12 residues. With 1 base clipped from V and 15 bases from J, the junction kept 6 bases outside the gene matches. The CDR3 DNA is TGTGCCAGTAGTATAGGGGGGACTACCCGGTTCTTC. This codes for CASSIGGTTRFF.

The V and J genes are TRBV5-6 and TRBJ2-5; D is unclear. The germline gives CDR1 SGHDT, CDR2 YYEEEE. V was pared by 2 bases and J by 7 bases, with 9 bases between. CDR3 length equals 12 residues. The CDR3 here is CASSLTLGTQYF. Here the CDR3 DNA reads TGTGCCAGCAGCTTAACTTTGGGGACCCAGTACTTC.

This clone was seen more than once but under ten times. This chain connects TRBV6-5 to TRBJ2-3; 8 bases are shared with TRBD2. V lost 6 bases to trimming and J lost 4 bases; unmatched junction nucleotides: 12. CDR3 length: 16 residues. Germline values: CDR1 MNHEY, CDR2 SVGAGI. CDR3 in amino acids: CASSYEASGLSDTQYF. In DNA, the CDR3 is TGTGCCAGCAGCTACGAGGCTAGCGGGTTATCAGATACGCAGTATTTT.

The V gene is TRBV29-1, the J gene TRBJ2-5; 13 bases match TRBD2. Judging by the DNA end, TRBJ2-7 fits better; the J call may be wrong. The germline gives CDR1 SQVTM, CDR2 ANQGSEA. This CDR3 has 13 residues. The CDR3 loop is CSAGTSGIHEQYF. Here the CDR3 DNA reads TGCAGCGCCGGGACTAGCGGGATCCACGAGCAGTACTTC.

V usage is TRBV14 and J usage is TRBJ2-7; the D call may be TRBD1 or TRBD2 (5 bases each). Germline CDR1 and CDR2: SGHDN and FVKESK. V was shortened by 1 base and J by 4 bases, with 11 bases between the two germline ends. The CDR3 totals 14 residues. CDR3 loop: CASSQVGAGYEQYF. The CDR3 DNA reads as TGTGCCAGCAGCCAAGTCGGGGCTGGATACGAGCAGTACTTC. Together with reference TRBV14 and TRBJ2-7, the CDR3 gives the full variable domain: EAGVTQFPSHSVIEKGQTVTLRCDPISGHDNLYWYRRVMGKEIKFLLHFVKESKQDESGMPNNRFLAERTGGTYSTLKVQPAELEDSGVYFCASSQVGAGYEQYFGPGTRLTVT.

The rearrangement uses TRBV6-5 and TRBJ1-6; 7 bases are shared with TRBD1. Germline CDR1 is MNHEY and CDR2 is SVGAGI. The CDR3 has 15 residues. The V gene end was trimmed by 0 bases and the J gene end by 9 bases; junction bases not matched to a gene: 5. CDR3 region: CASSYSKQGSSPLHF. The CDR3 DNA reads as TGTGCCAGCAGTTACTCGAAACAGGGGAGTTCACCCCTCCACTTT.

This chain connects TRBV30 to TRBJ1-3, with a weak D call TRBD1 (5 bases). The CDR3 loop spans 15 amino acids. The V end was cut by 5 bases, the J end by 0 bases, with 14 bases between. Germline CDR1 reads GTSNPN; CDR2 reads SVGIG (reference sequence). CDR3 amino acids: CAWWGTKASGNTIYF. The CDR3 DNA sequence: TGTGCCTGGTGGGGGACTAAAGCCTCTGGAAACACCATATATTTT.

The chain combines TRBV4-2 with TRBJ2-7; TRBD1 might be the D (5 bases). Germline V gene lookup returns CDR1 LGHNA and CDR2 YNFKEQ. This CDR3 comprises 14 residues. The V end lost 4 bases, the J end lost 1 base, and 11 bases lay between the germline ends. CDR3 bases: TGTGCCAGCAGCCCCAGGGATACGTCCTACGAGCAGTACTTC. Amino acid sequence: CASSPRDTSYEQYF.

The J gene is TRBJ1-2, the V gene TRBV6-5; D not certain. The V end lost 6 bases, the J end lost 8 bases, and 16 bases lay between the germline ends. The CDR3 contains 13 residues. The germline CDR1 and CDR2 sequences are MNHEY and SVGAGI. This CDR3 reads CASRGETRRGYTF. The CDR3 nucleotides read TGTGCCAGCAGGGGCGAGACACGAAGGGGCTACACCTTC.

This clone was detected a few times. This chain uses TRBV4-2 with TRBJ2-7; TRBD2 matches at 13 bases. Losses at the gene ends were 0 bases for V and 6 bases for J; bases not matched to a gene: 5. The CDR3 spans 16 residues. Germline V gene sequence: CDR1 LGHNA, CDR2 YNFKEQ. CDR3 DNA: TGTGCCAGCAGCCAAGAACTAGCGGGAGGGCCCATCGAGCAGTACTTC. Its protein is CASSQELAGGPIEQYF.